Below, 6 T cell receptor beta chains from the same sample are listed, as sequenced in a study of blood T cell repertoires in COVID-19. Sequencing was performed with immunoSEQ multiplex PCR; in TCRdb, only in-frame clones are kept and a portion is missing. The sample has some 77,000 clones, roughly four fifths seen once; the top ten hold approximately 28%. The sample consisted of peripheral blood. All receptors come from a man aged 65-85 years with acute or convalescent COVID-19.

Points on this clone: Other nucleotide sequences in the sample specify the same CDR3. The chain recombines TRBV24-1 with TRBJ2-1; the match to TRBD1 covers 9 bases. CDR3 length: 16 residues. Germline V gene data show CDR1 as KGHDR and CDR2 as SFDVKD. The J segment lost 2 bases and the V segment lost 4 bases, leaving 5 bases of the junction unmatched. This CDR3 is CATSDRGQGAYNEQFF. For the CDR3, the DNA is TGTGCCACCAGTGACCGGGGACAGGGCGCCTACAATGAGCAGTTCTTC.

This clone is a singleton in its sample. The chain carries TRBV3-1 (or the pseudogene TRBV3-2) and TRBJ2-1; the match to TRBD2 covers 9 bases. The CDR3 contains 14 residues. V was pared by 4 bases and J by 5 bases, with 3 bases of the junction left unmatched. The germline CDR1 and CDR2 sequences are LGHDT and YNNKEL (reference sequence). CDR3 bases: TGTGCCAGCAGCCTTTGGACTAGCGACAATGAGCAGTTCTTC. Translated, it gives CASSLWTSDNEQFF.

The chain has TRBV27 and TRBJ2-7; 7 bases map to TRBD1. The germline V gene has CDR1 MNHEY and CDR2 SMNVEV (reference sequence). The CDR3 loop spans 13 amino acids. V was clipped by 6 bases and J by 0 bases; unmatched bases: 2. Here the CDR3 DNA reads TGTGCCAGCAGCCAGGGGGACTCCTACGAGCAGTACTTC. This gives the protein CASSQGDSYEQYF.

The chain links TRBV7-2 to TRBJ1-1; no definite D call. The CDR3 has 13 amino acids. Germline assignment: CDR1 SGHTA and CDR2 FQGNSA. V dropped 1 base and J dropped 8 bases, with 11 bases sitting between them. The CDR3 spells CASSLGGRGEAFF. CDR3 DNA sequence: TGTGCCAGCAGCTTAGGCGGCCGCGGGGAAGCTTTCTTT.

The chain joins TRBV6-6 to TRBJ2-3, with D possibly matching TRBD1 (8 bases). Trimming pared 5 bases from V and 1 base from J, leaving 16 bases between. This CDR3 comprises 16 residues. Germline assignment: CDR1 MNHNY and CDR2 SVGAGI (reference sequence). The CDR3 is CASSPRTGRGTDTQYF. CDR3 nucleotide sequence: TGTGCCAGCAGTCCTCGGACAGGGAGGGGCACAGATACGCAGTATTTT.

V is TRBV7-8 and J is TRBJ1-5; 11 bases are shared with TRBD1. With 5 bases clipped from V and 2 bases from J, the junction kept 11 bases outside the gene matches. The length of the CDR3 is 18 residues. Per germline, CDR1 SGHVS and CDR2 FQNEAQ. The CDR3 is CASSPRDRGLNGNQPQHF. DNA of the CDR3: TGTGCCAGCAGCCCGCGGGACAGGGGGTTAAACGGCAATCAGCCCCAGCATTTT.